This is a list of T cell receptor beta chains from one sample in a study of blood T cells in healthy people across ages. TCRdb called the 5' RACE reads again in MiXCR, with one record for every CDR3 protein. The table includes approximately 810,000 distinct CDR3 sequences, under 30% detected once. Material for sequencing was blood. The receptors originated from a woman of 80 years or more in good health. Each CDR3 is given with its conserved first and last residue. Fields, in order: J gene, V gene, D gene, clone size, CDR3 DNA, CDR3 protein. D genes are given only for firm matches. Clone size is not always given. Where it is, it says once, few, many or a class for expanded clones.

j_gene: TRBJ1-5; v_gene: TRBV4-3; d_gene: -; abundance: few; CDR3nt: TGCGCCAGCATCCAAAGTCGGGGGGGGCTCAATCAGCCCCAGCATTTT; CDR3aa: CASIQSRGGLNQPQHF
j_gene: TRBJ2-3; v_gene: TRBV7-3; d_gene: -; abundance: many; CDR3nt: TGTGCCAGCAGCTTAAGGGGGCCCACAGATACGCAGTATTTT; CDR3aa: CASSLRGPTDTQYF
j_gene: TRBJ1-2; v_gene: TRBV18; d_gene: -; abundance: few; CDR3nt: TGTGCCAGCTCACCGAAAGGGGGCTATGGCTACACCTTC; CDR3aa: CASSPKGGYGYTF
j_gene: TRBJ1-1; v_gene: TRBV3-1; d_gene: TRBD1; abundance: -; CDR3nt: TGTGCCAGCAGCCAAGTCCGAGGGAGGGTAGGGGGCTTTAGGGCTGAAGCTTTCTTT; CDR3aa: CASSQVRGRVGGFRAEAFF
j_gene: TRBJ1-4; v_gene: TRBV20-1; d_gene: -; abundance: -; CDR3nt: TGCAGTGTTCCGGGCCCGTATGGGGAAAAACTGTTTTTT; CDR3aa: CSVPGPYGEKLFF
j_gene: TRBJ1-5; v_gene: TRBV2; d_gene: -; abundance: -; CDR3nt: TGTGCCAGCGGCCAAGATAGCAATCAGCCCCAGCATTTT; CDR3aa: CASGQDSNQPQHF
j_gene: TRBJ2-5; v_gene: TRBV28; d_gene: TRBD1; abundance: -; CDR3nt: TGTGCCAGCAGTTTAGATTTGGGGCAGGGGGCAAGTGAGCAGTACTTC; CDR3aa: CASSLDLGQGASEQYF
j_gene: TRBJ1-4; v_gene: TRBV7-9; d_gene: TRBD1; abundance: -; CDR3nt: TGTGCCAGCAGCTTAGCGTCAGGACAGGGAGGAGAAAAACTGTTTTTT; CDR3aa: CASSLASGQGGEKLFF
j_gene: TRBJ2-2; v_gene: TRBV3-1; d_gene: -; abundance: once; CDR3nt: TGTGCCAGCAAAAGTAGGCGGGAGCTGTTTTTT; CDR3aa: CASKSRRELFF
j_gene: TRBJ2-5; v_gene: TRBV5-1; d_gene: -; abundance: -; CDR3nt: TGCGCCAGCAGCTCGACCGAGGTCTCACAAGAGACCCAGTACTTC; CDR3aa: CASSSTEVSQETQYF
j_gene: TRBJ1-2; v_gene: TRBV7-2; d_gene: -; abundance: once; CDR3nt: TGTGCCAGCAGCCTAGAGGGAGAGAACTATGGCTACACCTTC; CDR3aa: CASSLEGENYGYTF
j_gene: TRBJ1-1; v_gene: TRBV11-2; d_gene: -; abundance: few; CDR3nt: TGTGCCAGCAGCTTAGGACGGTTCATGAACACTGAAGCTTTCTTT; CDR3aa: CASSLGRFMNTEAFF
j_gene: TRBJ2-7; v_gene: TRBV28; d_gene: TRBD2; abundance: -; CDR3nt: TGTGCCAGCAGTCCCCGGGGGAGGGGAACCTACGAGCAGTACTTC; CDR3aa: CASSPRGRGTYEQYF